The clone carrying this T cell receptor (beta chain) was found a few times. The donors, healthy adults who were HIV-negative, had experienced no recent acute infections or vaccinations. Deep was the level at which the assay was run. TCRdb keeps only in-frame clones here, not all; method: immunoSEQ multiplex PCR. Of a few hundred thousand clones detected, about 74% appear once; the ten largest clones hold 12%. The data are from a study of shared clonotypes between healthy human individuals. The receptor's source is a woman between 40 and 50 years old in good health. Some clones in this sample may be carry-over from other donors' samples. What was sequenced was PBMCs.

CDR3 loop: CASSPFRDRANYGYTF. CDR3 sequence (DNA): TGTGCCAGCTCACCATTCCGGGACAGGGCTAACTATGGCTACACCTTC. The chain has TRBV18 and TRBJ1-2, with TRBD1 matching 9 bases. The germline CDR1 and CDR2 sequences are KGHSH and LQKENI. The CDR3 has 16 residues. V shed 2 bases and J 0 bases; nucleotides not matched to a gene: 4.